This T cell receptor (beta chain) derives from a study of cytomegalovirus exposure and HLA in healthy donors. The study, taken as a whole, reports: Investigators reported 150 to 200 TCR beta chains as tied to cytomegalovirus.

PCR employed 60 Vbeta and 13 Jbeta primers. The method was immunoSEQ multiplex PCR; TCRdb's version includes in-frame clones alone and lacks a portion of them. This table has 150,000 to 200,000 clones, around 81% appearing once. Per germline, CDR1 LGHNA and CDR2 YSLEER. The V and J ends lost 5 bases and 2 bases, in that order; junction bases with no gene match: 9. This CDR3 comprises 16 residues. Notes on this clone: Antigen specificity is unknown.

This chain joins TRBV4-3 and TRBJ2-3; 8 bases map to TRBD2. This receptor was identified in a woman between 18 and 29 years old in good health and CMV-seropositive. The source material was PBMCs. The CDR3 region is CASSVGLGGDTDTQYF. The DNA for the CDR3 is TGCGCCAGCAGCGTAGGCCTCGGGGGGGACACAGATACGCAGTATTTT.